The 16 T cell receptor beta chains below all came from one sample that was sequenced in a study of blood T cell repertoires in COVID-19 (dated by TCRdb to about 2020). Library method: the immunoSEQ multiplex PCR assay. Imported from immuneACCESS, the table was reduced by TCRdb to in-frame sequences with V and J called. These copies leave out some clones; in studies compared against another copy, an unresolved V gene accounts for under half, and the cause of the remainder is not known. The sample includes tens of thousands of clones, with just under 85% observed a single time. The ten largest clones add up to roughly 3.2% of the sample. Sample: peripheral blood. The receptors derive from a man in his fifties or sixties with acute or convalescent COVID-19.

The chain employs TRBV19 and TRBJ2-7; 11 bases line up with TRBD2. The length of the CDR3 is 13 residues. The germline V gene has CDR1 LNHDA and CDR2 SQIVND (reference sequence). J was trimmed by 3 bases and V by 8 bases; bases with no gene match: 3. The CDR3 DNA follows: TGTGCCAGTCTCGGGACTAGCGGCTACGAGCAGTACTTC. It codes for CASLGTSGYEQYF.

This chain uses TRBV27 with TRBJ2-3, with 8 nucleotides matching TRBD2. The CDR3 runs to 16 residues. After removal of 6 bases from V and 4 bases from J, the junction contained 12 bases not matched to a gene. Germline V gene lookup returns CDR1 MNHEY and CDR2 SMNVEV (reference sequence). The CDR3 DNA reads TGTGCCAGCAGCCCTATTCAGCGGGAGATCGCAGATACGCAGTATTTT. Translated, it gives CASSPIQREIADTQYF.

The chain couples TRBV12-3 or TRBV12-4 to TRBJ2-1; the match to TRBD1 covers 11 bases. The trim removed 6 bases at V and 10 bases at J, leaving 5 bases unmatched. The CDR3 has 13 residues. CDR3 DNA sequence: TGTGCCAGCAGCGGACAGGGGGCACGGGAGCAGTTCTTC. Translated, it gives CASSGQGAREQFF.

This chain's CDR3 is CASSFFHQGNNEQFF. Written as DNA, the CDR3 is TGTGCCAGCAGCTTTTTTCATCAGGGAAACAATGAGCAGTTCTTC. The chain links TRBV7-6 to TRBJ2-1, with a tentative D call TRBD1 (5 bases). The CDR3 covers 15 residues. Trimming removed 3 bases at V and 5 bases at J, with 14 bases between. The germline gives CDR1 SGHVS, CDR2 FNYEAQ. Full variable domain (missing parts from reference TRBV7-6 and TRBJ2-1): GAGVSQSPRYKVTKRGQDVALRCDPISGHVSLYWYRQALGQGPEFLTYFNYEAQQDKSGLPNDRFSAERPEGSISTLTIQRTEQRDSAMYRCASSFFHQGNNEQFFGPGTRLTVL.

CDR3 amino acids: CASSPTKQGQYGYTF. The CDR3 nucleotides read TGTGCCAGCAGTCCAACCAAACAGGGACAATATGGCTACACCTTC. The chain recombines TRBV6-5 with TRBJ1-2; possibly TRBD1 for D (6 bases). The CDR3 is made up of 15 amino acids. Trimming shortened V by 5 bases and J by 5 bases, and 18 bases separated the two germline ends. Per the germline V gene, CDR1 is MNHEY and CDR2 is SVGAGI.

The CDR3 here is CSVEDLGEHTFF. CDR3 sequence (DNA): TGCAGCGTTGAAGATCTTGGGGAGCATACTTTCTTT. The chain uses TRBV29-1 and TRBJ1-1, with D hard to call. V was cut by 0 bases and J by 12 bases, with 14 bases left in between. The CDR3 has 12 amino acids. Germline CDR1 SQVTM, CDR2 ANQGSEA. Full variable domain (remainder filled in from reference TRBV29-1 and TRBJ1-1): SAVISQKPSRDICQRGTSLTIQCQVDSQVTMMFWYRQQPGQSLTLIATANQGSEATYESGFVIDKFPISRPNLTFSTLTVSNMSPEDSSIYLCSVEDLGEHTFFGQGTRLTVV.

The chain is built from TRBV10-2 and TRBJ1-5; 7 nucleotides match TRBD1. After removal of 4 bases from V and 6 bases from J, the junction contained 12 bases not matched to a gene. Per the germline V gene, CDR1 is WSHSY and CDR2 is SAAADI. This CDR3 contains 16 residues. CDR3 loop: CASSGLGQPGGQPQHF. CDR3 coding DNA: TGCGCCAGCAGTGGACTGGGACAGCCTGGGGGTCAGCCCCAGCATTTT.

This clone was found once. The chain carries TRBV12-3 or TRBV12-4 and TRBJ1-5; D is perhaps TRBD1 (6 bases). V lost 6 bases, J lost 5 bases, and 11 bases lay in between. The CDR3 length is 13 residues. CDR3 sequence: CASRDSQDQPQHF. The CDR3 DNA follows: TGTGCCAGCAGGGACAGTCAAGATCAGCCCCAGCATTTT.

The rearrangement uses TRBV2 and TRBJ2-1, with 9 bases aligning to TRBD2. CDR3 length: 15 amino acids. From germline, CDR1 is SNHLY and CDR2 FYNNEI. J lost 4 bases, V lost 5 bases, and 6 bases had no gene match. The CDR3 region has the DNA TGTGCCAGCAGTCGGCTAGCGGGAACATACAATGAGCAGTTCTTC. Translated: CASSRLAGTYNEQFF.

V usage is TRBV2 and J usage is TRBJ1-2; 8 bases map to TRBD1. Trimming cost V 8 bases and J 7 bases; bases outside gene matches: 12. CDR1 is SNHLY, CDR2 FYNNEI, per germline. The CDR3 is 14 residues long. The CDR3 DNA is TGTGCCAGCCGGGGAAACCCAGGGGGCGGTGGCTACACCTTC. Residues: CASRGNPGGGGYTF.

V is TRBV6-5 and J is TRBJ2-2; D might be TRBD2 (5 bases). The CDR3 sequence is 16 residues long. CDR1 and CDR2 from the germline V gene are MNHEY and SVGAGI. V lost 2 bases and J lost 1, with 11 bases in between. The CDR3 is CASSYEGAWNTGELFF. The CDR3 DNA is TGTGCCAGCAGTTACGAGGGAGCTTGGAACACCGGGGAGCTGTTTTTT.

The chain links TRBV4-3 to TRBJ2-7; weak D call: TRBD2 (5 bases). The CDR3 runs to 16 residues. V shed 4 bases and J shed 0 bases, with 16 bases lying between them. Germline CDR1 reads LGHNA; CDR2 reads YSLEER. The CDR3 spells CASSLSAGGASYEQYF. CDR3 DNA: TGCGCCAGCAGCCTCTCCGCTGGAGGAGCCTCCTACGAGCAGTACTTC.

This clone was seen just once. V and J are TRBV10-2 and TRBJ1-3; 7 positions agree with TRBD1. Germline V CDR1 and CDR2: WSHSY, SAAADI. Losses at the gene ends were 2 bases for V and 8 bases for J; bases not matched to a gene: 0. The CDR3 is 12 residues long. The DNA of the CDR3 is TGCGCCAGCAGTGAGCAGGGGGACACCATATATTTT. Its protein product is CASSEQGDTIYF.

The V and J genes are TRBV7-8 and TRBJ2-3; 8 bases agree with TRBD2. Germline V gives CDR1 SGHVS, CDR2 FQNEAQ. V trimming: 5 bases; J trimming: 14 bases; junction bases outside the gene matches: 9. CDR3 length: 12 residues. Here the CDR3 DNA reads TGTGCCAGCAGCGGAGGGACTAGTTTTCTGTATTTT. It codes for CASSGGTSFLYF.

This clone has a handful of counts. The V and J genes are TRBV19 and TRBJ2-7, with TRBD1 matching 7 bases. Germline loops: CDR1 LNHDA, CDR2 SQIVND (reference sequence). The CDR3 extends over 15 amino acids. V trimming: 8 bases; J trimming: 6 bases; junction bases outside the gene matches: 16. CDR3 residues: CASGVGGFEVGEQYF. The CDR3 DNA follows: TGTGCCAGTGGAGTAGGGGGCTTCGAGGTAGGCGAGCAGTACTTC.

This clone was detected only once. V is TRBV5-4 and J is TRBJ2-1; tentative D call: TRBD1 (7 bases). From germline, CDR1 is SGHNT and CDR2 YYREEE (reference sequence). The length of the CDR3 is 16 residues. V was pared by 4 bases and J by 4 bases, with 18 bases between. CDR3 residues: CASSQGGQQEYNEQFF. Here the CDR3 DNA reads TGTGCCAGCAGCCAGGGGGGTCAACAGGAGTACAATGAGCAGTTCTTC. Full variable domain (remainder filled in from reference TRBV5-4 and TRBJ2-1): ETGVTQSPTHLIKTRGQQVTLRCSSQSGHNTVSWYQQALGQGPQFIFQYYREEENGRGNFPPRFSGLQFPNYSSELNVNALELDDSALYLCASSQGGQQEYNEQFFGPGTRLTVL.